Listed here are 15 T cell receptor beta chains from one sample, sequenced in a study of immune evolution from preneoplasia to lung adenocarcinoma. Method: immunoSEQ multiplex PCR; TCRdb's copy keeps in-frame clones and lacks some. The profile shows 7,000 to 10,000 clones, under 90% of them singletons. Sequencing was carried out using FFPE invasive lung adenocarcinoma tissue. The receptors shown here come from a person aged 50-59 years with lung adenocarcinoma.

The CDR3 is CASSLAVWVEETQYF. In DNA, the CDR3 is TGCGCCAGCAGCTTGGCGGTGTGGGTAGAGGAGACCCAGTACTTC. The V gene is TRBV5-1, the J gene TRBJ2-5; no definite D call. Trimming removed 0 bases from V and 5 bases from J, with 14 bases in between. The V gene's germline CDR1 is SGHRS and CDR2 YFSETQ. This CDR3 has 15 residues.

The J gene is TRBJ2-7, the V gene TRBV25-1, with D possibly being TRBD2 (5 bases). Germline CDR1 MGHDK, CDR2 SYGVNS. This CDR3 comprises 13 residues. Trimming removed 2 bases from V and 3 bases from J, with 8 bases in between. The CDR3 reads CASSEPGFYEQYF. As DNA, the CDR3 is TGTGCCAGCAGTGAACCGGGGTTCTACGAGCAGTACTTC.

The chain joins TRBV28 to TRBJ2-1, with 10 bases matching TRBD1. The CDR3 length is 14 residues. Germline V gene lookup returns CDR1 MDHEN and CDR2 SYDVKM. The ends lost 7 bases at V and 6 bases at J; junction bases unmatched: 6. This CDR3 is CASKRGTGANEQFF. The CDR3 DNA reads TGTGCCAGCAAAAGGGGGACAGGGGCCAATGAGCAGTTCTTC.

The CDR3 nucleotides are TGTGCCAGCAGTGAAGGAAGCTCTGGAAACACCATATATTTT. Its protein is CASSEGSSGNTIYF. The chain combines TRBV6-1 with TRBJ1-3, with D unclear. V was cut by 1 base and J by 0 bases, with 4 bases left in between. CDR1 and CDR2 from the germline V gene are MNHNS and SASEGT. This CDR3 spans 14 amino acids.

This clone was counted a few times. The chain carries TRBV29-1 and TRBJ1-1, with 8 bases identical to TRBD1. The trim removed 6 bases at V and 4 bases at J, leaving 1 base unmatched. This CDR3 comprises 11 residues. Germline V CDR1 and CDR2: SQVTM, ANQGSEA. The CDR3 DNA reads TGCAGCGTCGACAGGGGCACTGAAGCTTTCTTT. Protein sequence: CSVDRGTEAFF.

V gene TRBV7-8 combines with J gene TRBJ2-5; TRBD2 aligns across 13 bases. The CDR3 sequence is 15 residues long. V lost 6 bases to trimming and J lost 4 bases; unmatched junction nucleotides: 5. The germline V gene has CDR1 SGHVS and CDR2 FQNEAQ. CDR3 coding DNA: TGTGCCAGCAGTTATACTAGCGGGGGGGGAGAGACCCAGTACTTC. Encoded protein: CASSYTSGGGETQYF. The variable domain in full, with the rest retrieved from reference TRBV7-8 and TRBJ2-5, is GAGVSQSPRYKVAKRGQDVALRCDPISGHVSLFWYQQALGQGPEFLTYFQNEAQLDKSGLPSDRFFAERPEGSVSTLKIQRTQQEDSAVYLCASSYTSGGGETQYFGPGTRLLVL.

This chain's CDR3 is CASSGQGANEKLFF. DNA for the CDR3: TGTGCCAGCAGCGGACAGGGGGCTAATGAAAAACTGTTTTTT. This sequence joins TRBV7-9 and TRBJ1-4; 10 positions agree with TRBD1. The CDR3 consists of 14 residues. The J segment lost 3 bases and the V segment lost 5 bases, leaving 0 bases of the junction unmatched. Germline-derived CDR1 and CDR2 are SEHNR and FQNEAQ (reference sequence). Using reference TRBV7-9 and TRBJ1-4 for the parts outside the CDR3, the full variable domain is DTGVSQNPRHKITKRGQNVTFRCDPISEHNRLYWYRQTLGQGPEFLTYFQNEAQLEKSRLLSDRFSAERPKGSFSTLEIQRTEQGDSAMYLCASSGQGANEKLFFGSGTQLSVL.

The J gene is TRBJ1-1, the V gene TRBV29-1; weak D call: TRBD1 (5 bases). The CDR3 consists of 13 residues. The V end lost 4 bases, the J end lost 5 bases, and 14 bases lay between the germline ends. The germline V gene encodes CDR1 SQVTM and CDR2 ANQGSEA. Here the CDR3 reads CSVVVQGETEAFF. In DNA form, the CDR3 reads TGCAGCGTTGTCGTCCAGGGAGAGACTGAAGCTTTCTTT.

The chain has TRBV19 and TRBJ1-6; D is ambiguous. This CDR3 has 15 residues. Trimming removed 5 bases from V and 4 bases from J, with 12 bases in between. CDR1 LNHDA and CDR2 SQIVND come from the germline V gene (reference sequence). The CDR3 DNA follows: TGTGCCAGTAGTCGGGCGGATACTTATAATTCACCCCTCCACTTT. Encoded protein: CASSRADTYNSPLHF.

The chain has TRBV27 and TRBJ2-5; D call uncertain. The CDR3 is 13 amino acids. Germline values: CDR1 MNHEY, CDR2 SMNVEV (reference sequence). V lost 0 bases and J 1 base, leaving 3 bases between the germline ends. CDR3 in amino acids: CASSLSRQETQYF. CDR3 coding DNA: TGTGCCAGCAGTTTATCCCGCCAAGAGACCCAGTACTTC.

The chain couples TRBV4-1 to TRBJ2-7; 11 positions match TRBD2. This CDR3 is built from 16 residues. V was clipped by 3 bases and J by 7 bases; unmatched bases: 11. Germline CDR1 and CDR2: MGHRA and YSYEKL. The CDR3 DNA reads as TGCGCCAGCAGCCACGCGGCCGGGACTAGCGGTCGGGAGCAGTACTTC. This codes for CASSHAAGTSGREQYF.

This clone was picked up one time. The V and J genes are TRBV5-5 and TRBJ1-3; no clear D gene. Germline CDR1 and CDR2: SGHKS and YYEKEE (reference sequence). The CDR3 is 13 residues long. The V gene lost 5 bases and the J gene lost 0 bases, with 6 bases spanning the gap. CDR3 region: CASREISGNTIYF. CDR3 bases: TGTGCCAGCAGGGAAATCTCTGGAAACACCATATATTTT. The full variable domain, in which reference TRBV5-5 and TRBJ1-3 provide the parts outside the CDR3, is DAGVTQSPTHLIKTRGQQVTLRCSPISGHKSVSWYQQVLGQGPQFIFQYYEKEERGRGNFPDRFSARQFPNYSSELNVNALLLGDSALYLCASREISGNTIYFGEGSWLTVV.

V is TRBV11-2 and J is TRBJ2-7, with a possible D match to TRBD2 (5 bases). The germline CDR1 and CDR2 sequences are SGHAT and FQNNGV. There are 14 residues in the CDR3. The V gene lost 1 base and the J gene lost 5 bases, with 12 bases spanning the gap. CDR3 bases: TGTGCCAGCAGCTTAGGTACGGGGTTCGACGAGCAGTACTTC. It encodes CASSLGTGFDEQYF.

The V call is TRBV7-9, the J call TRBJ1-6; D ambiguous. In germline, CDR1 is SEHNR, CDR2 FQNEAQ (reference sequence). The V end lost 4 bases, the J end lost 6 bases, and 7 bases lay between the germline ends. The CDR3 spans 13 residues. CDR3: CASSYNPNSPLHF. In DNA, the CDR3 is TGTGCCAGCAGCTATAACCCTAATTCACCCCTCCACTTT.

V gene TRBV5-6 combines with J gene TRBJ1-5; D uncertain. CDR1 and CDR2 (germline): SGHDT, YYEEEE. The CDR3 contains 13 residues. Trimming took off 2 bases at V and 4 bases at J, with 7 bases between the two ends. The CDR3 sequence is CASSLGLNQPQHF. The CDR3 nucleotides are TGTGCCAGCAGCTTAGGGTTGAATCAGCCCCAGCATTTT. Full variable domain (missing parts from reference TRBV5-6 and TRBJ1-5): DAGVTQSPTHLIKTRGQQVTLRCSPKSGHDTVSWYQQALGQGPQFIFQYYEEEERQRGNFPDRFSGHQFPNYSSELNVNALLLGDSALYLCASSLGLNQPQHFGDGTRLSIL.